Listed here are 28 T cell receptor beta chains from one sample, sequenced in a study of blood T cell repertoires in COVID-19. The assay was immunoSEQ multiplex PCR, and TCRdb's table has in-frame clones only and misses some. The sample carries roughly 190,000 clones, more than 75% recorded once. Sequenced sample: peripheral blood. These receptors came from a woman aged 55-75 years with COVID-19, enrolled during active disease.

The rearrangement links TRBV5-6 to TRBJ2-5, with 7 bases identical to TRBD2. The CDR3 runs 14 residues. The J segment lost 4 bases and the V segment lost 4 bases, leaving 7 bases of the junction unmatched. From germline, CDR1 is SGHDT and CDR2 YYEEEE. The CDR3 DNA sequence: TGTGCCAGCAGCAGAGTACCGGGGGGAGAGACCCAGTACTTC. As protein: CASSRVPGGETQYF.

V is TRBV6-5 and J is TRBJ1-4; D gene unclear. CDR3 size: 13 residues. Trimming removed 0 bases from V and 7 bases from J, with 6 bases in between. The germline V gene encodes CDR1 MNHEY and CDR2 SVGAGI. CDR3 residues: CASSYSWSEKLFF. CDR3 DNA: TGTGCCAGCAGTTACTCGTGGAGTGAAAAACTGTTTTTT.

The rearrangement joins TRBV29-1 to TRBJ1-3; 7 nucleotides line up with TRBD1. CDR3 length: 14 residues. Germline V CDR1 and CDR2: SQVTM, ANQGSEA. The V gene end was trimmed by 6 bases and the J gene end by 0 bases; junction bases not matched to a gene: 5. CDR3 sequence: CSVSTGLSGNTIYF. The CDR3, as DNA: TGCAGCGTCTCGACAGGGCTCTCTGGAAACACCATATATTTT.

The genes are TRBV18 and TRBJ2-5; TRBD2 matches at 7 bases. The CDR3 totals 14 residues. CDR1 KGHSH and CDR2 LQKENI come from the germline V gene. V lost 6 bases to trimming and J lost 5 bases; unmatched junction nucleotides: 9. CDR3 residues: CASSDGRNTETQYF. The CDR3 DNA reads TGTGCCAGCTCGGACGGGAGGAACACGGAGACCCAGTACTTC.

This clone has more than one count but fewer than ten. CDR3 amino acids: CASSTSAGGRGEQFF. CDR3 coding DNA: TGTGCCAGCAGCACCTCAGCGGGGGGGCGGGGTGAGCAGTTCTTC. The chain joins TRBV5-4 to TRBJ2-1; TRBD2 matches 10 bases. The CDR3 has 15 amino acids. CDR1 and CDR2 from the germline V gene are SGHNT and YYREEE (reference sequence). Trimming at V came to 4 bases and at J to 9 bases, leaving 10 bases not matched to a gene. The variable domain in full, with the rest retrieved from reference TRBV5-4 and TRBJ2-1, is ETGVTQSPTHLIKTRGQQVTLRCSSQSGHNTVSWYQQALGQGPQFIFQYYREEENGRGNFPPRFSGLQFPNYSSELNVNALELDDSALYLCASSTSAGGRGEQFFGPGTRLTVL.

The rearrangement joins TRBV29-1 to TRBJ1-2; D remains ambiguous. The V end was cut by 3 bases, the J end by 4 bases, with 12 bases between. The CDR3 runs 13 residues. Looked up from germline, CDR1 is SQVTM and CDR2 is ANQGSEA. The DNA of the CDR3 is TGCAGCGTTGACTTCGGGGTGACCTATGGCTACACCTTC. The encoded protein is CSVDFGVTYGYTF.

V is TRBV10-3 and J is TRBJ1-5, with 8 positions matching TRBD1. V shed 5 bases, J shed 0 bases, and the junction held 3 bases outside the gene matches. CDR1 and CDR2 from the germline V gene are ENHRY and SYGVKD. The CDR3 is 15 residues long. The CDR3 reads CAISPGQDSNQPQHF. The CDR3 coding sequence is TGTGCCATCAGTCCGGGACAGGATAGCAATCAGCCCCAGCATTTT.

The chain couples TRBV27 to TRBJ2-2, with D possibly TRBD1 on 6 matching bases. The CDR3 covers 14 residues. CDR1 is MNHEY and CDR2 is SMNVEV in the germline V gene (reference sequence). Between the trimmed V and J ends, which lost 5 bases and 4 bases, there was a span of 11 bases. CDR3 protein: CASSGNRATGELFF. The DNA of the CDR3 is TGTGCCAGCAGTGGCAACAGGGCCACCGGGGAGCTGTTTTTT.

The V call is TRBV5-1, the J call TRBJ2-3; possible D gene TRBD1, 6 bases. Trimming removed 4 bases from V and 0 bases from J, with 18 bases in between. The CDR3 contains 17 residues. Looked up from germline, CDR1 is SGHRS and CDR2 is YFSETQ. CDR3 bases: TGCGCCAGCAGCCTCCGCGGAAGGGGGATAAGCACAGATACGCAGTATTTT. Encoded protein: CASSLRGRGISTDTQYF.

The V gene is TRBV9, the J gene TRBJ2-1, with TRBD2 matching over 7 bases. With 0 bases clipped from V and 5 bases from J, the junction kept 8 bases outside the gene matches. The CDR3 runs to 16 residues. The germline V gene encodes CDR1 SGDLS and CDR2 YYNGEE. This CDR3 reads CASSVGLASVNNEQFF. In DNA form, the CDR3 reads TGTGCCAGCAGCGTAGGACTAGCCAGCGTAAACAATGAGCAGTTCTTC.

The table lists this clone with a few counts. The CDR3 bases are TGTGCCAGTAGCCCTGACAGGGTTAATTCACCCCTCCACTTT. Translation gives CASSPDRVNSPLHF. This chain connects TRBV19 to TRBJ1-6; 7 bases match TRBD1. The CDR3 runs 14 residues. The germline gives CDR1 LNHDA, CDR2 SQIVND (reference sequence). The J segment lost 6 bases and the V segment lost 6 bases, leaving 5 bases of the junction unmatched.

V and J are TRBV7-2 and TRBJ1-5; the D is unclear. The CDR3 sequence is 15 residues long. V was trimmed by 0 bases and J by 4 bases, leaving 10 bases between them. Germline CDR1 is SGHTA and CDR2 is FQGNSA. CDR3 DNA: TGTGCCAGCAGCTTAGCGAGTGATTCGAATCAGCCCCAGCATTTT. The encoded protein is CASSLASDSNQPQHF.

The V gene is TRBV7-3, the J gene TRBJ2-4, with 7 bases matching TRBD1. V trimming: 5 bases; J trimming: 7 bases; junction bases outside the gene matches: 5. The CDR3 is 13 residues long. In germline, CDR1 is SGHTA, CDR2 FQGTGA. CDR3 sequence (DNA): TGTGCCAGCAGCGTGGACAGGTTCAACATTCAGTACTTC. Encoded protein: CASSVDRFNIQYF.

The rearrangement uses TRBV18 and TRBJ2-4, with a tentative D call TRBD2 (6 bases). Germline V CDR1 and CDR2: KGHSH, LQKENI. The ends were cut back, 3 bases at V and 5 bases at J, with 14 bases in the middle. The CDR3 has 15 amino acids. DNA of the CDR3: TGTGCCAGCTCACCGGCGGGATTCCGGCAAAACATTCAGTACTTC. Encoded protein: CASSPAGFRQNIQYF. Using reference TRBV18 and TRBJ2-4 for the parts outside the CDR3, the full variable domain is NAGVMQNPRHLVRRRGQEARLRCSPMKGHSHVYWYRQLPEEGLKFMVYLQKENIIDESGMPKERFSAEFPKEGPSILRIQQVVRGDSAAYFCASSPAGFRQNIQYFGAGTRLSVL.

The chain combines TRBV25-1 with TRBJ1-4; D unresolved. The CDR3 covers 13 residues. V was pared by 9 bases and J by 2 bases, with 10 bases between. The germline V gene has CDR1 MGHDK and CDR2 SYGVNS. The CDR3 region has the DNA TGTGCCAGTATAGGGAGGACTAATGAAAAACTGTTTTTT. Residues: CASIGRTNEKLFF.

This clone was observed a few times. This chain connects TRBV6-5 to TRBJ1-1; a weak D match, TRBD1 (5 bases). The CDR3 totals 14 residues. Germline CDR1 MNHEY, CDR2 SVGAGI. V gave up 6 bases and J gave up 1 base, with 12 bases separating them. The CDR3 protein is CASRSLGPNTEAFF. The CDR3 coding sequence is TGTGCCAGCAGGAGTCTGGGGCCGAACACTGAAGCTTTCTTT.

The chain recombines TRBV6-5 with TRBJ1-6; a possible D gene is TRBD1 (5 bases). Trimming removed 8 bases from V and 5 bases from J, with 13 bases in between. CDR3 length equals 14 residues. Germline CDR1 is MNHEY and CDR2 is SVGAGI. DNA of the CDR3: TGTGCCAGCCTAGGGACTCCCGATAATTCACCCCTCCACTTT. Residues: CASLGTPDNSPLHF.

This chain links TRBV7-8 with TRBJ2-2; TRBD2 aligns across 12 bases. The junction had 9 bases not matched to a gene; V was cut back by 1 base and J by 3 bases. The CDR3 runs 19 residues. Germline values: CDR1 SGHVS, CDR2 FQNEAQ. The DNA of the CDR3 is TGTGCCAGCAGCTTAGAACCTAGCGGGAGGGCCCCCGACACCGGGGAGCTGTTTTTT. This encodes CASSLEPSGRAPDTGELFF.

The J gene is TRBJ2-1, the V gene TRBV6-2 or TRBV6-3, with 10 bases that match TRBD2. The length of the CDR3 is 17 residues. V shed 8 bases, J shed 1 base, and the junction held 11 bases outside the gene matches. CDR1 and CDR2 from the germline V gene are MNHEY and SVGEGT. CDR3 DNA sequence: TGTGCCAGCCGTTCCACCCCTAGCGGGAGATCCTACAATGAGCAGTTCTTC. This encodes CASRSTPSGRSYNEQFF.

The chain is built from TRBV29-1 and TRBJ2-3; 8 bases agree with TRBD1. The length of the CDR3 is 17 residues. The V gene end was trimmed by 2 bases and the J gene end by 5 bases; junction bases not matched to a gene: 15. The germline V gene has CDR1 SQVTM and CDR2 ANQGSEA. The chain's CDR3 is CSVERHTGTGGRDTQYF. CDR3 nucleotide sequence: TGCAGCGTTGAAAGGCACACCGGGACAGGTGGTAGAGATACGCAGTATTTT.

In nucleotides, the CDR3 is TGCGCCAGCAGCTTGGGCCCGGACTCTTCCACAGATACGCAGTATTTT. Its protein product is CASSLGPDSSTDTQYF. The rearrangement links TRBV5-1 to TRBJ2-3; D perhaps matches TRBD2 (5 bases). Trimming pared 0 bases from V and 2 bases from J, leaving 13 bases between. Germline V lookup: CDR1 SGHRS, CDR2 YFSETQ. The CDR3 consists of 16 residues.

This clone was recorded many times. This chain joins TRBV7-3 and TRBJ2-2; TRBD1 agrees at 8 bases. CDR1 is SGHTA, CDR2 FQGTGA, per germline. J was trimmed by 3 bases and V by 0 bases; bases with no gene match: 12. The CDR3 spans 19 residues. CDR3 DNA sequence: TGTGCCAGCAGCTTAACTTTCGGACAGGGTAATCAGGACACCGGGGAGCTGTTTTTT. It translates to CASSLTFGQGNQDTGELFF.

The chain couples TRBV3-1 (or the pseudogene TRBV3-2) to TRBJ2-2, with D possibly matching TRBD2 (6 bases). Germline values: CDR1 LGHDT, CDR2 YNNKEL (reference sequence). The V gene lost 6 bases and the J gene lost 7 bases, with 12 bases spanning the gap. The length of the CDR3 is 13 residues. The CDR3 nucleotides read TGTGCCAGCAGGGGCACTAGCCACGGGGAGCTGTTTTTT. Protein product: CASRGTSHGELFF.

The rearrangement uses TRBV19 and TRBJ1-5, with TRBD1 as a possible D gene (6 bases). Germline V gene sequence: CDR1 LNHDA, CDR2 SQIVND (reference sequence). V was pared by 1 base and J by 1 base, with 14 bases between. The CDR3 extends over 17 amino acids. CDR3 sequence: CASSIGPQGTSNQPQHF. CDR3 DNA: TGTGCCAGTAGTATAGGGCCCCAGGGGACGAGCAATCAGCCCCAGCATTTT.

The V gene is TRBV25-1, the J gene TRBJ2-3; TRBD2 matches 8 bases. CDR3 length: 15 residues. V trimming: 3 bases; J trimming: 4 bases; junction bases outside the gene matches: 6. Germline-derived CDR1 and CDR2 are MGHDK and SYGVNS. CDR3 in amino acids: CASSEQAGAPDTQYF. CDR3 in DNA: TGTGCCAGCAGTGAGCAAGCGGGGGCCCCAGATACGCAGTATTTT.

The chain combines TRBV29-1 with TRBJ1-1; D is ambiguous. Trimming cost V 1 base and J 2 bases, with 8 bases left between them. The CDR3 has 13 amino acids. Germline V gene data show CDR1 as SQVTM and CDR2 as ANQGSEA. The CDR3 sequence: CSVEGGGNTEAFF. CDR3 DNA: TGCAGCGTTGAAGGAGGCGGAAACACTGAAGCTTTCTTT.

This rearrangement joins TRBV10-3 to TRBJ2-7; D gene ambiguous. V was shortened by 3 bases and J by 0 bases, with 12 bases between the two germline ends. Germline V lookup: CDR1 ENHRY, CDR2 SYGVKD. The CDR3 is made up of 15 amino acids. In DNA, the CDR3 is TGTGCCATCAGTGATTGGGCAGAAAGCTCCTACGAGCAGTACTTC. Encoded protein: CAISDWAESSYEQYF.

The chain uses TRBV4-2 and TRBJ2-2, with no clear D. There are 12 residues in the CDR3. The germline V and J ends were trimmed by 3 bases and 4 bases, with 3 bases remaining between them. Germline V lookup: CDR1 LGHNA, CDR2 YNFKEQ. As DNA, the CDR3 is TGTGCCAGCAGCCAGAGCACCGGGGAGCTGTTTTTT. Its translation: CASSQSTGELFF.